What follows are 2 T cell receptor beta chains derived from one specimen sequenced in a study of blood T cell repertoires in COVID-19. Data came from immunoSEQ multiplex PCR; TCRdb stores just in-frame clones and leaves some out. The data show roughly 250,000 clones, roughly four fifths seen once. The sample was PBMCs or T cells enriched from blood (not recorded which). These receptors came from a middle-aged woman who had been exposed to COVID-19.

The V gene is TRBV5-4, the J gene TRBJ2-2, with 8 bases aligning to TRBD2. From germline, CDR1 is SGHNT and CDR2 YYREEE (reference sequence). Losses at the gene ends were 0 bases for V and 6 bases for J; bases not matched to a gene: 4. This CDR3 spans 15 amino acids. Written as DNA, the CDR3 is TGTGCCAGCAGCTTGGGTAGCGGGGAGGCCGGGGAGCTGTTTTTT. Translating gives CASSLGSGEAGELFF.

This sequence joins TRBV14 and TRBJ2-1; 8 bases line up with TRBD2. Germline V lookup: CDR1 SGHDN, CDR2 FVKESK. The V gene end was trimmed by 4 bases and the J gene end by 9 bases; junction bases not matched to a gene: 11. This CDR3 has 15 amino acids. CDR3 DNA sequence: TGTGCCAGCAGCCCTCTGGACGGGAGGGGCGTTGAGCAGTTCTTC. Translation: CASSPLDGRGVEQFF.